A single sample is the source of the 8 T cell receptor beta chains below, sequenced in a study of cytomegalovirus exposure and HLA in healthy donors. 60 Vbeta and 13 Jbeta primers were used in PCR. The method was immunoSEQ multiplex PCR; TCRdb's version includes in-frame clones alone and lacks a portion of them. Among about 140,000 clones listed, roughly 66% were seen once. The sample comprised PBMCs. These TCRs come from a woman in her sixties in good health and CMV-seronegative.

The CDR3 DNA is TGCGCCAGCAGCTTGGAGGCAGGGAGCAATCAGCCCCAGCATTTT. Amino acid sequence: CASSLEAGSNQPQHF. V usage is TRBV5-1 and J usage is TRBJ1-5, with D tentatively TRBD1 (5 bases). The germline V and J ends were trimmed by 0 bases and 1 base, with 8 bases remaining between them. The CDR3 sequence is 15 residues long. The germline V gene encodes CDR1 SGHRS and CDR2 YFSETQ. Full variable domain (missing parts from reference TRBV5-1 and TRBJ1-5): KAGVTQTPRYLIKTRGQQVTLSCSPISGHRSVSWYQQTPGQGLQFLFEYFSETQRNKGNFPGRFSGRQFSNSRSEMNVSTLELGDSALYLCASSLEAGSNQPQHFGDGTRLSIL.

The J gene is TRBJ1-1, the V gene TRBV19; D not resolved. The germline V gene encodes CDR1 LNHDA and CDR2 SQIVND (reference sequence). Trimming removed 7 bases at V and 1 base at J, with 7 bases between. CDR3 length: 12 residues. The CDR3 DNA follows: TGTGCCAGTATCGGTGGGAACACTGAAGCTTTCTTT. This encodes CASIGGNTEAFF.

The chain joins TRBV9 to TRBJ1-1; D is possibly TRBD1 (6 bases). CDR1 and CDR2 (germline): SGDLS, YYNGEE. The CDR3 spans 16 residues. V shed 1 base and J shed 0 bases, with 13 bases lying between them. This CDR3 reads CASSVLSGTLNTEAFF. The CDR3 region has the DNA TGTGCCAGCAGCGTATTATCCGGGACATTGAACACTGAAGCTTTCTTT. The full variable domain, in which reference TRBV9 and TRBJ1-1 provide the parts outside the CDR3, is DSGVTQTPKHLITATGQRVTLRCSPRSGDLSVYWYQQSLDQGLQFLIQYYNGEERAKGNILERFSAQQFPDLHSELNLSSLELGDSALYFCASSVLSGTLNTEAFFGQGTRLTVV.

The chain has TRBV7-9 and TRBJ2-5; 7 bases map to TRBD1. V dropped 5 bases and J dropped 5; count of bases not matched to a gene: 8. CDR3 size: 14 residues. Germline V gene lookup returns CDR1 SEHNR and CDR2 FQNEAQ (reference sequence). CDR3 in DNA: TGTGCCAGCAGCCGCCCCAGACAGGGTGAGACCCAGTACTTC. As protein: CASSRPRQGETQYF.

The chain recombines TRBV25-1 with TRBJ1-3; D remains unclear. V dropped 5 bases and J dropped 4 bases, with 15 bases sitting between them. The CDR3 loop spans 15 amino acids. Germline V gives CDR1 MGHDK, CDR2 SYGVNS. CDR3 residues: CASSPDAAWGNTIYF. The CDR3 DNA follows: TGTGCCAGCAGTCCCGACGCGGCCTGGGGAAACACCATATATTTT. Full variable domain (outside the CDR3, taken from reference TRBV25-1 and TRBJ1-3): EADIYQTPRYLVIGTGKKITLECSQTMGHDKMYWYQQDPGMELHLIHYSYGVNSTEKGDLSSESTVSRIRTEHFPLTLESARPSHTSQYLCASSPDAAWGNTIYFGEGSWLTVV.

This clone has a handful of counts. The chain has TRBV27 and TRBJ2-1; TRBD2 might be the D (6 bases). Germline CDR1 MNHEY, CDR2 SMNVEV (reference sequence). V was cut by 8 bases and J by 7 bases, with 18 bases left in between. The CDR3 length is 14 residues. The CDR3 here is CASRSGLGFNEQFF. The CDR3 nucleotides are TGTGCCAGCCGATCGGGACTGGGGTTTAATGAGCAGTTCTTC.

The chain links TRBV6-1 to TRBJ2-7, with unresolved D. This CDR3 is built from 11 residues. Germline values: CDR1 MNHNS, CDR2 SASEGT. V was cut by 3 bases and J by 10 bases, with 10 bases left in between. The CDR3 DNA follows: TGTGCCAGCAGTGAGACTCTGCCCCAGTACTTC. It codes for CASSETLPQYF.

CDR3 coding DNA: TGTGCCAGCAGTTACTCGAGGCTCTCTGGGGCCAACGTCCTGACTTTC. This encodes CASSYSRLSGANVLTF. The V and J genes are TRBV6-5 and TRBJ2-6; D is unresolved. Germline V lookup: CDR1 MNHEY, CDR2 SVGAGI. This CDR3 region has 16 residues. V was clipped by 0 bases and J by 0 bases, with 6 bases between them.